Listed below are T cell receptor beta chains from one sample, sequenced in a study of T cells in localized non-small cell lung cancer. Generated by immunoSEQ multiplex PCR, the TCRdb table keeps only in-frame clones and is missing some. The top ten hold 4% to 4.5% of the sample, which has about 31,000 clones, approximately 85% seen once. The sequencing used peripheral blood mononuclear cells, collected before any cancer treatment. These receptors all come from a woman aged 40-70 years with stage III lung adenocarcinoma. The CDR3 runs from the conserved cysteine through the conserved F or W. Clone size is stated in some rows and not others, as once, few, many or a class when expanded.

.	TRBJ2-5	TRBV5-4	CASSSDYGAGEVGETQYF
.	TRBJ2-1	TRBV9	CASSLLAGSSYNEQFF
.	TRBJ1-1	TRBV29-1	CSRGPRQGNTEAFF
.	TRBJ2-5	TRBV11-2	CASSRPGVGGQETQYF
.	TRBJ1-2	TRBV19	CASTNDRNYGYTF
.	TRBJ2-3	TRBV2	CALAASTDTQYF
.	TRBJ2-3	TRBV7-2	CASSPALALDTQYF
.	TRBJ1-4	TRBV19	CASSIGQRSGREKLFF
.	TRBJ2-1	TRBV5-1	CASSLGGTSYNEQFF
.	TRBJ1-2	TRBV6-5	CASRDRVHYGYTF
once	TRBJ1-2	TRBV10-2	CATTTGLYYGYTF